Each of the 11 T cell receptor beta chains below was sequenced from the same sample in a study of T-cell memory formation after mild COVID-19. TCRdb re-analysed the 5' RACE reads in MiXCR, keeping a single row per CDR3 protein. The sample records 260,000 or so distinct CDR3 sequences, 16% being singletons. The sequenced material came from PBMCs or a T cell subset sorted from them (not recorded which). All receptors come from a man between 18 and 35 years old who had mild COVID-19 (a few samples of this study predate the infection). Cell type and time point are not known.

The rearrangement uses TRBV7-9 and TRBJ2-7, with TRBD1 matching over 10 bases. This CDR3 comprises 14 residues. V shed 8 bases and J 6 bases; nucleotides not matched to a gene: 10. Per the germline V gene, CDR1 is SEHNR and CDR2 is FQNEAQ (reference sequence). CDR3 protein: CASSPGTGVGEQYF. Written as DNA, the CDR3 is TGTGCCAGCTCACCGGGGACAGGGGTAGGCGAGCAGTACTTC.

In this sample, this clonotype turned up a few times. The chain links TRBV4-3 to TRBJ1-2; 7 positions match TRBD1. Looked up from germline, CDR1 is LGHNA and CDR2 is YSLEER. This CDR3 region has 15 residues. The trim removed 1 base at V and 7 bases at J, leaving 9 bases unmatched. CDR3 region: CASSQGSGTAFGYTF. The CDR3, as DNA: TGCGCCAGCAGCCAAGGTTCAGGGACAGCCTTTGGCTACACCTTC.

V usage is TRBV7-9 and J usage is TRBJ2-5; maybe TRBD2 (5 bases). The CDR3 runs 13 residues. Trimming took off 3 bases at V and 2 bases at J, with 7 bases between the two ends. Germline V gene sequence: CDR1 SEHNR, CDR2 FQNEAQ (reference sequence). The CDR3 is CASSFRTQETQYF. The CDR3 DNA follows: TGTGCCAGCAGCTTTCGGACTCAAGAGACCCAGTACTTC.

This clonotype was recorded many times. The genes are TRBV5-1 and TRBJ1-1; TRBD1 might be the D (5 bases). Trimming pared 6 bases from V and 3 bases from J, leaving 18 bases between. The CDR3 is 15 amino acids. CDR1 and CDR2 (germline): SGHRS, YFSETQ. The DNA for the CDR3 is TGCGCCAGCAAGGAACCTCGCGTAGGGGACACTGAAGCTTTCTTT. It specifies CASKEPRVGDTEAFF.

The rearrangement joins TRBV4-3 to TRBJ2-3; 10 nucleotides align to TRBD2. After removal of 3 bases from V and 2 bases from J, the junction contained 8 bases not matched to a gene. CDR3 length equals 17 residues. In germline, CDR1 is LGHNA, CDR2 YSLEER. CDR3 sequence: CASSQRIAGGFTDTQYF. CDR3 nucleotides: TGCGCCAGCAGCCAGCGCATAGCGGGGGGTTTCACAGATACGCAGTATTTT.

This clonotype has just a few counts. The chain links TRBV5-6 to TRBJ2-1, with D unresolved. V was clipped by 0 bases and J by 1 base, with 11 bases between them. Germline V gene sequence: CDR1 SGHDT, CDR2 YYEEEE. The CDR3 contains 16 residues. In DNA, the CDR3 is TGTGCCAGCAGCTTGGTGCAGGTCGGGTCCTACAATGAGCAGTTCTTC. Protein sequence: CASSLVQVGSYNEQFF. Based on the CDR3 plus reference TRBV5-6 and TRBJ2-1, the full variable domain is DAGVTQSPTHLIKTRGQQVTLRCSPKSGHDTVSWYQQALGQGPQFIFQYYEEEERQRGNFPDRFSGHQFPNYSSELNVNALLLGDSALYLCASSLVQVGSYNEQFFGPGTRLTVL.

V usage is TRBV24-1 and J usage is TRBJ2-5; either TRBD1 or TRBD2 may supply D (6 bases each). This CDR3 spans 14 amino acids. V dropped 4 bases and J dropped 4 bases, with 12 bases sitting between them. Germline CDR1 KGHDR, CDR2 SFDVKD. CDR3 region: CATSEGGGVETQYF. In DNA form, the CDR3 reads TGTGCCACCAGTGAGGGGGGCGGGGTAGAGACCCAGTACTTC.

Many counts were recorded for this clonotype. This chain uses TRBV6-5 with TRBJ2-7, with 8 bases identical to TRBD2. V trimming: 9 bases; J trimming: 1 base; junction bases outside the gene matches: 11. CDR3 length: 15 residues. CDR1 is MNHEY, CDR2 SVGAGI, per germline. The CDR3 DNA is TGTGCCAGTCCCTGGCCTCGCGGGAGGTCCTACGAGCAGTACGTC. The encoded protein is CASPWPRGRSYEQYV.

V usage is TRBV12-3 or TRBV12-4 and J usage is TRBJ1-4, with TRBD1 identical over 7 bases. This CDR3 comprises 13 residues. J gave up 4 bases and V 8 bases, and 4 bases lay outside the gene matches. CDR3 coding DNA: TGTGCCAGCGGGACAGACCTTAATGAAAAACTGTTTTTT. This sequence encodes CASGTDLNEKLFF.

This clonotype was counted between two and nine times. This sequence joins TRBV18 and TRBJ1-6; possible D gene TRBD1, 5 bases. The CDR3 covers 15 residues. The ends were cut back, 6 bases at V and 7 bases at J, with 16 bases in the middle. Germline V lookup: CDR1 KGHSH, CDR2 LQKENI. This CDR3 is CASSLSVGENSPLHF. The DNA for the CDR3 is TGTGCCAGCTCTCTAAGCGTGGGGGAAAATTCACCCCTCCACTTT. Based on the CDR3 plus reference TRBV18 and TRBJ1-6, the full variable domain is NAGVMQNPRHLVRRRGQEARLRCSPMKGHSHVYWYRQLPEEGLKFMVYLQKENIIDESGMPKERFSAEFPKEGPSILRIQQVVRGDSAAYFCASSLSVGENSPLHFGNGTRLTVT.

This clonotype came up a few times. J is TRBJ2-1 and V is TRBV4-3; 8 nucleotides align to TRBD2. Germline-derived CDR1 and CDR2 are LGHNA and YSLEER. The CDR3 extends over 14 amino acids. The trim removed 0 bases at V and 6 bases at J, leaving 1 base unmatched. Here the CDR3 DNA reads TGCGCCAGCAGCCAAGAGGGGACTAGCAATGAGCAGTTCTTC. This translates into CASSQEGTSNEQFF.